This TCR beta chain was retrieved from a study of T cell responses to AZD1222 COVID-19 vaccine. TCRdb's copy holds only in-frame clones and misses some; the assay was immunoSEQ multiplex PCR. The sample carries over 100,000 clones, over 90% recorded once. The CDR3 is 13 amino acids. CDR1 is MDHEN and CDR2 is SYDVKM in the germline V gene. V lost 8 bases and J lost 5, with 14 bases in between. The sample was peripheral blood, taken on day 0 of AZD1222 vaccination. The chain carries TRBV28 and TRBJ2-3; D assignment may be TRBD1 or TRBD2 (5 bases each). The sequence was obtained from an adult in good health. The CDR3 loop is CASSTAGGDTQYF. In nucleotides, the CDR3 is TGTGCCAGCTCGACAGCTGGGGGAGATACGCAGTATTTT. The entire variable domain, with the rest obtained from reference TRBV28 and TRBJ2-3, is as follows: DVKVTQSSRYLVKRTGEKVFLECVQDMDHENMFWYRQDPGLGLRLIYFSYDVKMKEKGDIPEGYSVSREKKERFSLILESASTNQTSMYLCASSTAGGDTQYFGPGTRLTVL.